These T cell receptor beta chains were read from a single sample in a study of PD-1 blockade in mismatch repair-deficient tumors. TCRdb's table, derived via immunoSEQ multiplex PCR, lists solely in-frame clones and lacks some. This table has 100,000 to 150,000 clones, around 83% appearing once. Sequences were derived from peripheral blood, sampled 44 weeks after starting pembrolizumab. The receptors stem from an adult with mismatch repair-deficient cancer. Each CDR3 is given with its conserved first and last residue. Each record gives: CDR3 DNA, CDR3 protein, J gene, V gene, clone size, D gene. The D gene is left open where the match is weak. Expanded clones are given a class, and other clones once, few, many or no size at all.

CDR3nt: TGTGCCAGCAGCTTAGGTGTGACGAAGGGCTACACCTTC
CDR3aa: CASSLGVTKGYTF
j_gene: TRBJ1-2
v_gene: TRBV7-9
abundance: once
d_gene: NA

CDR3nt: TGTGCCAGCTCACCGGTAGTAACAGGGTGGCACGAGCAGTACTTC
CDR3aa: CASSPVVTGWHEQYF
j_gene: TRBJ2-7
v_gene: TRBV18
abundance: NA
d_gene: NA

CDR3nt: TGCGCCAGCAGCCCGGACCGGAAGGCGAGGAACACTGAAGCTTTCTTT
CDR3aa: CASSPDRKARNTEAFF
j_gene: TRBJ1-1
v_gene: TRBV4-3
abundance: once
d_gene: NA

CDR3nt: TGTGCCAGCAGTGAACGGTGGTTCGGGACAGATACGCAGTATTTT
CDR3aa: CASSERWFGTDTQYF
j_gene: TRBJ2-3
v_gene: TRBV2
abundance: NA
d_gene: NA

CDR3nt: TGTGCCAGCAGCTACGGACAGGGGGCCTACGAGCAGTACTTC
CDR3aa: CASSYGQGAYEQYF
j_gene: TRBJ2-7
v_gene: TRBV5-5
abundance: NA
d_gene: TRBD1

CDR3nt: TGTGCCAGCAACTCGGTTGGTGGGAGGGCTGACGAGCAGTACTTC
CDR3aa: CASNSVGGRADEQYF
j_gene: TRBJ2-7
v_gene: TRBV27
abundance: NA
d_gene: TRBD2

CDR3nt: TGTGCCAGCAGTTTCGCGTCAGGGGGTGGAACTGAAGCTTTCTTT
CDR3aa: CASSFASGGGTEAFF
j_gene: TRBJ1-1
v_gene: TRBV27
abundance: NA
d_gene: TRBD1

CDR3nt: TGTGCCAGCAGCGTAGGGGAAGCCGGGGAGCTGTTTTTT
CDR3aa: CASSVGEAGELFF
j_gene: TRBJ2-2
v_gene: TRBV9
abundance: NA
d_gene: NA

CDR3nt: TGCAGCGGAAACAGGGAAGGAGAGCAGTACTTC
CDR3aa: CSGNREGEQYF
j_gene: TRBJ2-7
v_gene: TRBV29-1
abundance: few
d_gene: NA

CDR3nt: TGTGCCAGCAGTGCGGGGACAGATACGCAGTATTTT
CDR3aa: CASSAGTDTQYF
j_gene: TRBJ2-3
v_gene: TRBV28
abundance: NA
d_gene: NA

CDR3nt: TGTGCCAGCAGCCCCGGGACACAGAACACTGAAGCTTTCTTT
CDR3aa: CASSPGTQNTEAFF
j_gene: TRBJ1-1
v_gene: TRBV6-6
abundance: once
d_gene: NA

CDR3nt: TGTGCCAGCAGCCGGAGGGACAGGCCCTACAATGAGCAGTTCTTC
CDR3aa: CASSRRDRPYNEQFF
j_gene: TRBJ2-1
v_gene: TRBV13
abundance: NA
d_gene: TRBD1

CDR3nt: TGTGCCAGCAGTGAAAGACTAGCGGAGTCTGACACCGGGGAGCTGTTTTTT
CDR3aa: CASSERLAESDTGELFF
j_gene: TRBJ2-2
v_gene: TRBV2
abundance: NA
d_gene: TRBD2

CDR3nt: TGTGCCAGCAGTAGAGGGGGTTATGACACTGAAGCTTTCTTT
CDR3aa: CASSRGGYDTEAFF
j_gene: TRBJ1-1
v_gene: TRBV27
abundance: NA
d_gene: NA

CDR3nt: TGTGCCAGCAGTTTAGTCGGGGGGCGGCCCCCCACAGATACGCAGTATTTT
CDR3aa: CASSLVGGRPPTDTQYF
j_gene: TRBJ2-3
v_gene: TRBV28
abundance: NA
d_gene: NA

CDR3nt: TGCGCCAGCAGCCAAGGAGGAGGGGCGAAGGTTCAGCCCCAGCATTTT
CDR3aa: CASSQGGGAKVQPQHF
j_gene: TRBJ1-5
v_gene: TRBV4-1
abundance: NA
d_gene: NA

CDR3nt: TGTGCCAGCAGTGCACCGGGACAGGGCTACGAGCAGTACTTC
CDR3aa: CASSAPGQGYEQYF
j_gene: TRBJ2-7
v_gene: TRBV6-5
abundance: NA
d_gene: TRBD1

CDR3nt: TGCGCCAGCAGGTTAAGTTCGGGTTGGTACAATGAGCAGTTCTTC
CDR3aa: CASRLSSGWYNEQFF
j_gene: TRBJ2-1
v_gene: TRBV4-1
abundance: NA
d_gene: NA

CDR3nt: TGTGCCAGCAGTTACTCGACCGGGAACGAGCAGTACTTC
CDR3aa: CASSYSTGNEQYF
j_gene: TRBJ2-7
v_gene: TRBV6-5
abundance: few
d_gene: NA

CDR3nt: TGTGCCAGCAGCTTGAACACTGAAGCTTTCTTT
CDR3aa: CASSLNTEAFF
j_gene: TRBJ1-1
v_gene: TRBV5-6
abundance: NA
d_gene: NA

CDR3nt: TGTGCCAGTTCACAGGGCGGCACTGAAGCTTTCTTT
CDR3aa: CASSQGGTEAFF
j_gene: TRBJ1-1
v_gene: TRBV7-9
abundance: NA
d_gene: NA

CDR3nt: TGTGCCAGCAGCGCGACAGGGAATGAAGATACGCAGTATTTT
CDR3aa: CASSATGNEDTQYF
j_gene: TRBJ2-3
v_gene: TRBV7-9
abundance: NA
d_gene: TRBD1

CDR3nt: TGTGCCAGCAGCTTAGGATGGACCACTGAAGCTTTCTTT
CDR3aa: CASSLGWTTEAFF
j_gene: TRBJ1-1
v_gene: TRBV7-2
abundance: once
d_gene: NA

CDR3nt: TGTGCCAGCAGTTTGGCCCCAAGGGGCAATCAGCCCCAGCATTTT
CDR3aa: CASSLAPRGNQPQHF
j_gene: TRBJ1-5
v_gene: TRBV27
abundance: NA
d_gene: NA

CDR3nt: TGCAGTGCCCTACCCAAAGAGACCCAGTACTTC
CDR3aa: CSALPKETQYF
j_gene: TRBJ2-5
v_gene: TRBV20-1
abundance: NA
d_gene: NA

CDR3nt: TGTGCCATCAGAGGGACAGGGTTTAACTACGAGCAGTACTTC
CDR3aa: CAIRGTGFNYEQYF
j_gene: TRBJ2-7
v_gene: TRBV10-3
abundance: NA
d_gene: TRBD1

CDR3nt: TGTGCCAGCAGCATATCAAGTGGGGTCCAAGAGACCCAGTACTTC
CDR3aa: CASSISSGVQETQYF
j_gene: TRBJ2-5
v_gene: TRBV9
abundance: NA
d_gene: NA

CDR3nt: TGTGCCAGCTCCCCGGGACTAGCGGGAGGTAATGAGCAGTTCTTC
CDR3aa: CASSPGLAGGNEQFF
j_gene: TRBJ2-1
v_gene: TRBV18
abundance: NA
d_gene: TRBD2

CDR3nt: TGTGCCAGCTCACCACGGGACCTCTACGAGCAGTACTTC
CDR3aa: CASSPRDLYEQYF
j_gene: TRBJ2-7
v_gene: TRBV18
abundance: NA
d_gene: NA

CDR3nt: TGTGCCAGCAGCCAAGATGAAGGACTAGCGGGAGAGGGTGAGCAGTTCTTC
CDR3aa: CASSQDEGLAGEGEQFF
j_gene: TRBJ2-1
v_gene: TRBV4-2
abundance: NA
d_gene: TRBD2

CDR3nt: TGTGCCAGCAGCCCCGAACCGACCGGGGAGCTGTTTTTT
CDR3aa: CASSPEPTGELFF
j_gene: TRBJ2-2
v_gene: TRBV5-4
abundance: NA
d_gene: NA

CDR3nt: TGTGCCAGCAGTGATGTTGTGGGATCAGATACGCAGTATTTT
CDR3aa: CASSDVVGSDTQYF
j_gene: TRBJ2-3
v_gene: TRBV2
abundance: NA
d_gene: NA

CDR3nt: TGTGCCAGCAGCGTAGAACAGGGATCCTATGGCTACACCTTC
CDR3aa: CASSVEQGSYGYTF
j_gene: TRBJ1-2
v_gene: TRBV9
abundance: NA
d_gene: NA

CDR3nt: TGTGCCATCAGCGGACAGGGGGGCTACGAGCAGTACTTC
CDR3aa: CAISGQGGYEQYF
j_gene: TRBJ2-7
v_gene: TRBV10-3
abundance: NA
d_gene: TRBD1

CDR3nt: TGTGCCAGCAGCCCGGCGCCAGGGGGCGAGGGGACCCAGTACTTC
CDR3aa: CASSPAPGGEGTQYF
j_gene: TRBJ2-5
v_gene: TRBV11-2
abundance: NA
d_gene: TRBD1

CDR3nt: TGTGCCATCACCGCAGGAGTCCAAGAGACCCAGTACTTC
CDR3aa: CAITAGVQETQYF
j_gene: TRBJ2-5
v_gene: TRBV7-9
abundance: NA
d_gene: NA

CDR3nt: TGTGCCAGCACCAAACAGGGGGCGGGGGAGACCCAGTACTTC
CDR3aa: CASTKQGAGETQYF
j_gene: TRBJ2-5
v_gene: TRBV6-5
abundance: NA
d_gene: TRBD1

CDR3nt: TGCGCCAGCAGCACACAGGGGGAAGCCTACGAGCAGTACTTC
CDR3aa: CASSTQGEAYEQYF
j_gene: TRBJ2-7
v_gene: TRBV5-1
abundance: NA
d_gene: TRBD1

CDR3nt: TGCGCCAGCAGCCTGGATTCGGGCCAGGACCAGCCCCAGCATTTT
CDR3aa: CASSLDSGQDQPQHF
j_gene: TRBJ1-5
v_gene: TRBV5-1
abundance: once
d_gene: NA

CDR3nt: TGTGCCAGCAGTCAAAACATGAGGGGGGTCGGGAACAATGAGCAGTTCTTC
CDR3aa: CASSQNMRGVGNNEQFF
j_gene: TRBJ2-1
v_gene: TRBV27
abundance: NA
d_gene: NA

CDR3nt: TGCAGCGTTGGTTTAGGGGGGGTATGGCGGGAGGCCCCTGAGACCCAGTACTTC
CDR3aa: CSVGLGGVWREAPETQYF
j_gene: TRBJ2-5
v_gene: TRBV29-1
abundance: NA
d_gene: TRBD2

CDR3nt: TGTGCCAGCAGCAAGACTAGCGGGAGTGCAGATACGCAGTATTTT
CDR3aa: CASSKTSGSADTQYF
j_gene: TRBJ2-3
v_gene: TRBV7-3
abundance: NA
d_gene: TRBD2

CDR3nt: TGCAGCGTTCTAAGAGCGGTTAACACCGGGGAGCTGTTTTTT
CDR3aa: CSVLRAVNTGELFF
j_gene: TRBJ2-2
v_gene: TRBV29-1
abundance: NA
d_gene: NA

CDR3nt: TGCGCCAGCAGCCCAGGGGACAGAGAGAATGAAAAACTGTTTTTT
CDR3aa: CASSPGDRENEKLFF
j_gene: TRBJ1-4
v_gene: TRBV4-3
abundance: NA
d_gene: TRBD1

CDR3nt: TGTGCCAGCAGCGTAGTGAGCGGGAGGGCTCACGAGCAGTACTTC
CDR3aa: CASSVVSGRAHEQYF
j_gene: TRBJ2-7
v_gene: TRBV9
abundance: NA
d_gene: TRBD2

CDR3nt: TGTGCCAGCAGCGCACCCGGGACGGAAGAGACCCAGTACTTC
CDR3aa: CASSAPGTEETQYF
j_gene: TRBJ2-5
v_gene: TRBV13
abundance: once
d_gene: NA

CDR3nt: TGTGCCAGCAGTTTCAGTTCGCGGCAGGGAGAGACCCAGTACTTC
CDR3aa: CASSFSSRQGETQYF
j_gene: TRBJ2-5
v_gene: TRBV27
abundance: NA
d_gene: NA

CDR3nt: TGCGCCAGCAGCCAAGATGGACAGGACGAGCAGTACTTC
CDR3aa: CASSQDGQDEQYF
j_gene: TRBJ2-7
v_gene: TRBV4-3
abundance: NA
d_gene: TRBD1

CDR3nt: TGTGCCAGTAGTCCGGCGTATAGCAATCAGCCCCAGCATTTT
CDR3aa: CASSPAYSNQPQHF
j_gene: TRBJ1-5
v_gene: TRBV19
abundance: NA
d_gene: NA

CDR3nt: TGTGCCAGCAGCTTAGGGCAGGGTGTTATCTCTGGGGCCAACGTCCTGACTTTC
CDR3aa: CASSLGQGVISGANVLTF
j_gene: TRBJ2-6
v_gene: TRBV7-8
abundance: once
d_gene: NA